This TCR beta chain was captured by sequencing in a study of blood T cell repertoires in COVID-19. Turning to the study itself: Material from acute and convalescent COVID-19 was sourced from the United States, Italy and Spain.

Trimming removed 0 bases from V and 2 bases from J; junction bases left unmatched: 4. CDR1 is SGDLS, CDR2 YYNGEE, per germline. The CDR3 runs to 16 residues. In the authors' methods: Reference gene primers were amplified, and this amplification served to estimate nucleated cell counts. Generated by immunoSEQ multiplex PCR, the TCRdb table keeps only in-frame clones and is missing some. V and J calls plus clone size are reproduced from that table; the DNA served to infer D and trimming. The repertoire includes about 200,000 clones, approximately 82% of them detected once, and about 13% sits in the top ten.

V and J are TRBV9 and TRBJ1-5; TRBD1 aligns across 8 bases. This sequence was found in a human donor in a cohort sampled during active COVID-19. The sequencing input was peripheral blood. Written as DNA, the CDR3 is TGTGCCAGCAGCGTAGGGGACAGGTTGGGCAATCAGCCCCAGCATTTT. This translates into CASSVGDRLGNQPQHF.